A single sample is the source of the 3 T cell receptor beta chains below, sequenced in a study of T cell changes during pregnancy in multiple sclerosis. The data were produced by immunoSEQ multiplex PCR, yet TCRdb's version contains in-frame clones alone and is incomplete. The sample gives around 34,000 clones, 90% of which show up once; approximately 12% is in the top ten. The starting material was CD8+ T cells from peripheral blood mononuclear cells, obtained before pregnancy. The source of these receptors is a female donor with multiple sclerosis, enrolled in a pregnancy study.

CDR3 DNA sequence: TGCGCCAGCAGAGCCGGGACTAGCGGGTTCTACGAGCAGTACTTC. Translating gives CASRAGTSGFYEQYF. The J gene is TRBJ2-7, the V gene TRBV10-2; 12 bases agree with TRBD2. V lost 6 bases and J lost 3; bases outside the gene matches: 6. The CDR3 extends over 15 amino acids. Germline CDR1 reads WSHSY; CDR2 reads SAAADI.

This clone occurred once. V usage is TRBV19 and J usage is TRBJ1-1; D may be TRBD1 (5 bases). Germline CDR1 is LNHDA and CDR2 is SQIVND (reference sequence). V dropped 2 bases and J dropped 0 bases, with 7 bases sitting between them. The CDR3 covers 14 residues. The CDR3 loop is CASSITGMNTEAFF. In DNA, the CDR3 is TGTGCCAGTAGTATAACAGGCATGAACACTGAAGCTTTCTTT. Supplemented by reference TRBV19 and TRBJ1-1, the full variable domain reads DGGITQSPKYLFRKEGQNVTLSCEQNLNHDAMYWYRQDPGQGLRLIYYSQIVNDFQKGDIAEGYSVSREKKESFPLTVTSAQKNPTAFYLCASSITGMNTEAFFGQGTRLTVV.

The chain links TRBV15 to TRBJ1-2, with D possibly being TRBD1 (5 bases). Trimming left V 0 bases short and J 8 bases short, with 10 bases between. Germline assignment: CDR1 LNHNV and CDR2 YYDKDF (reference sequence). The length of the CDR3 is 13 residues. The CDR3 DNA reads as TGTGCCACCAGCAGAGATCTGGGGGGAGGCTACACCTTC. Residues: CATSRDLGGGYTF.